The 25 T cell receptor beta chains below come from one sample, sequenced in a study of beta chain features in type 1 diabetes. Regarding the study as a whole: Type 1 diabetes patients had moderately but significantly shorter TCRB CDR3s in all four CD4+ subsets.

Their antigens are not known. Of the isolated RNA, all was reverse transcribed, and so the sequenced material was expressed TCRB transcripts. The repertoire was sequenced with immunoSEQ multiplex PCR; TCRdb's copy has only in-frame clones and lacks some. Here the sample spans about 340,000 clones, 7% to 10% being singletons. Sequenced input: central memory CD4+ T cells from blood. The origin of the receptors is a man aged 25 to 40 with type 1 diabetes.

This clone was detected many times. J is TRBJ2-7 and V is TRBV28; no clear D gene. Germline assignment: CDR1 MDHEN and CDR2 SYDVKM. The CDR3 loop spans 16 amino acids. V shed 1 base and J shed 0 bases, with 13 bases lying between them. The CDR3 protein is CASSLLSRKGSYEQYF. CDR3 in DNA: TGTGCCAGCAGTTTATTGTCCAGGAAAGGCTCCTACGAGCAGTACTTC.

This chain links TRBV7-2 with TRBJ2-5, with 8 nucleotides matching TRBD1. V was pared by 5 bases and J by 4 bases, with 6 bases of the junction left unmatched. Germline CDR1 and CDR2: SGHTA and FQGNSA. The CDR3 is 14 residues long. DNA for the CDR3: TGTGCCAGCAGCGCCAGGACAGGGAGAGAGACCCAGTACTTC. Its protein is CASSARTGRETQYF.

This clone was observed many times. The CDR3 reads CASSQGRNTNSPLHF. Here the CDR3 DNA reads TGTGCCAGCAGCCAAGGGAGGAACACAAATTCACCCCTCCACTTT. This chain uses TRBV14 with TRBJ1-6, with D unresolved. There are 15 residues in the CDR3. V was pared by 1 base and J by 7 bases, with 11 bases between. CDR1 and CDR2 from the germline V gene are SGHDN and FVKESK.

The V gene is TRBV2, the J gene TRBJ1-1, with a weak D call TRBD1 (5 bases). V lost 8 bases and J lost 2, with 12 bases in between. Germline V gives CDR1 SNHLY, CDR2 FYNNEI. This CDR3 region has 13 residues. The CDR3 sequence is CASSWGGNTEAFF. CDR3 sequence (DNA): TGTGCCAGCTCATGGGGGGGAAACACTGAAGCTTTCTTT.

CDR3 protein: CASTSMGPDTQYF. The CDR3 DNA is TGCGCCAGCACCTCTATGGGGCCAGATACGCAGTATTTT. The chain couples TRBV5-1 to TRBJ2-3; maybe TRBD1 (5 bases). Germline V lookup: CDR1 SGHRS, CDR2 YFSETQ. V lost 6 bases and J lost 4, with 12 bases in between. This CDR3 has 13 residues.

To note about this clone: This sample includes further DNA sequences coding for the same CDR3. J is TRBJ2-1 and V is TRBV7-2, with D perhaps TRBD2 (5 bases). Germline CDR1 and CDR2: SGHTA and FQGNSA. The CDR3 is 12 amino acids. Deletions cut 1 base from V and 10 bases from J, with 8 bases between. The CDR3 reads CASSLVGGEQFF. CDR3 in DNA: TGTGCCAGCAGCTTAGTAGGCGGGGAGCAGTTCTTC.

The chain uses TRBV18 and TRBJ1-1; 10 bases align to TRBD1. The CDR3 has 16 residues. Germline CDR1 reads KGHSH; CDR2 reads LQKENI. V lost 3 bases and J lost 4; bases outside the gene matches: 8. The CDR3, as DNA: TGTGCCAGCTCACCGAGCCGACAGGGGGCAGGCACTGAAGCTTTCTTT. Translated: CASSPSRQGAGTEAFF.

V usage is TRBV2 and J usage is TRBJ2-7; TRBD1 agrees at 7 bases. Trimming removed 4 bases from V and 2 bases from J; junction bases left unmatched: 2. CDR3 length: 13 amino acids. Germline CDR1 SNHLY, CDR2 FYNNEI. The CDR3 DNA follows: TGTGCCAGCAGTGGGGGACAGCCCTACGAGCAGTACTTC. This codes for CASSGGQPYEQYF.

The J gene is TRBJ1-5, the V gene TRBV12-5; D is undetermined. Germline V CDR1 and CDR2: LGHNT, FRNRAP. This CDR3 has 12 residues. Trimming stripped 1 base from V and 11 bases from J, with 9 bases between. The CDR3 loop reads CASGLGVMAQHF. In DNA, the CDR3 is TGTGCTAGTGGTTTGGGGGTGATGGCCCAGCATTTT.

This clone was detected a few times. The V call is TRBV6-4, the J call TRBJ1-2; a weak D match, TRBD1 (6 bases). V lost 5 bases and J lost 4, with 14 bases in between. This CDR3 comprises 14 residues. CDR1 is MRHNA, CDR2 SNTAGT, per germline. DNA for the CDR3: TGTGCCAGCAGTCCGGGTCAGGGGACCTATGGCTACACCTTC. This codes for CASSPGQGTYGYTF.

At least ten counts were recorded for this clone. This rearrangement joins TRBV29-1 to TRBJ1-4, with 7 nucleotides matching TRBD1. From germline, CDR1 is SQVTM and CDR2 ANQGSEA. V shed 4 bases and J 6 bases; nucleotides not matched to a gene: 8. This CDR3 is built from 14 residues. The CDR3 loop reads CSVALTGLDEKLFF. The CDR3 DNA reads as TGCAGCGTTGCATTGACAGGGCTTGATGAAAAACTGTTTTTT.

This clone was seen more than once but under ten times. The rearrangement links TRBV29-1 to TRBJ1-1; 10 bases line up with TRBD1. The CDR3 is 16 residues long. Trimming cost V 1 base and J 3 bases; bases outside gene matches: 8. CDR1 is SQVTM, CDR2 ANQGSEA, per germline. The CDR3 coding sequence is TGCAGCGTTGAAGCCCCCAGGACAGGGGGGGACACTGAAGCTTTCTTT. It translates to CSVEAPRTGGDTEAFF.

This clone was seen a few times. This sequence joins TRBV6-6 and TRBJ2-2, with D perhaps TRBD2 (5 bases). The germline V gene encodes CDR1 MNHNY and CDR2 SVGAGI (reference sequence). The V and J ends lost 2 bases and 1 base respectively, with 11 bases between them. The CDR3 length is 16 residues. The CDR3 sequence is CASSYPSGMNTGELFF. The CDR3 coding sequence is TGTGCCAGCAGTTACCCTTCGGGGATGAACACCGGGGAGCTGTTTTTT.

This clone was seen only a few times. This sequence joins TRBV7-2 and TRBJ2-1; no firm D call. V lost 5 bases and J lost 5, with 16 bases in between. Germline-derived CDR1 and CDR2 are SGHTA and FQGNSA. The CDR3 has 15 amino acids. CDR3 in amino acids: CASSMGADRDNEQFF. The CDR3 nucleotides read TGTGCCAGCAGCATGGGTGCGGATAGGGACAATGAGCAGTTCTTC.

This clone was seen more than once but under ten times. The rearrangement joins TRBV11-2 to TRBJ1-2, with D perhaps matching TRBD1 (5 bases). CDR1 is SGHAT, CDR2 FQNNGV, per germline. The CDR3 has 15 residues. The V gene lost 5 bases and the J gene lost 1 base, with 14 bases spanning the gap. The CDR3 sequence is CASSNLGAFNYGYTF. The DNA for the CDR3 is TGTGCCAGCAGCAATCTAGGGGCCTTTAACTATGGCTACACCTTC. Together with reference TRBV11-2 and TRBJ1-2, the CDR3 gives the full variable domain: EAGVAQSPRYKIIEKRQSVAFWCNPISGHATLYWYQQILGQGPKLLIQFQNNGVVDDSQLPKDRFSAERLKGVDSTLKIQPAKLEDSAVYLCASSNLGAFNYGYTFGSGTRLTVV.

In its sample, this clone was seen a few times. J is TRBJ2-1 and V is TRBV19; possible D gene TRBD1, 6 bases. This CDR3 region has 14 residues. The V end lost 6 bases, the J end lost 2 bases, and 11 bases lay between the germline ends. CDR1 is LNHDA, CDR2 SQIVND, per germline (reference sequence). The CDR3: CASSPGQTYNEQFF. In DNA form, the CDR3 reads TGTGCCAGTAGCCCTGGACAGACCTACAATGAGCAGTTCTTC.

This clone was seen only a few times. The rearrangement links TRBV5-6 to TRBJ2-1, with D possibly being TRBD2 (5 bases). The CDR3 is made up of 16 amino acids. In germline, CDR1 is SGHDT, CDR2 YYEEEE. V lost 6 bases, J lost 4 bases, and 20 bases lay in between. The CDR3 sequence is CASTASGRTTYNEQFF. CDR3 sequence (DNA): TGTGCCAGCACCGCGAGCGGCAGGACGACTTACAATGAGCAGTTCTTC.

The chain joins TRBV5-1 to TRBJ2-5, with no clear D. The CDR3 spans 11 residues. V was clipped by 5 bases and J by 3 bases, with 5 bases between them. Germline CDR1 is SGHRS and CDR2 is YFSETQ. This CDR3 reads CASRLEETQYF. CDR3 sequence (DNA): TGCGCCAGCAGACTCGAAGAGACCCAGTACTTC.

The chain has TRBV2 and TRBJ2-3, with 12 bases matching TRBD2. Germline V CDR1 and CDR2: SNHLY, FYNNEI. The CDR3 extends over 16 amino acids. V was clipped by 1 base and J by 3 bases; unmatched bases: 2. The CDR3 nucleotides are TGTGCCAGCAGTGAAGTGACTAGCGGGGGAACAGATACGCAGTATTTT. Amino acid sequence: CASSEVTSGGTDTQYF.

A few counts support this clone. This CDR3 is CAIRRQGASGANVLTF. DNA for the CDR3: TGTGCCATCAGACGACAGGGGGCGAGTGGGGCCAACGTCCTGACTTTC. The chain has TRBV10-3 and TRBJ2-6; 10 nucleotides line up with TRBD1. V shed 6 bases, J shed 3 bases, and the junction held 5 bases outside the gene matches. CDR3 length equals 16 residues. Germline V gives CDR1 ENHRY, CDR2 SYGVKD.

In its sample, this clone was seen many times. The CDR3 bases are TGTGCCATCAGTGCTGGAAGCGGGCAGGGGGACACTGAAGCTTTCTTT. Translated: CAISAGSGQGDTEAFF. This rearrangement joins TRBV10-3 to TRBJ1-1; 7 nucleotides match TRBD1. Trimming removed 4 bases from V and 3 bases from J; junction bases left unmatched: 11. This CDR3 spans 16 amino acids. Germline CDR1 reads ENHRY; CDR2 reads SYGVKD.

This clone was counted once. The DNA of the CDR3 is TGCGCCAGCAGCTTGGTTAGCTCTACCTCTGGGGCCAACGTCCTGACTTTC. This gives the protein CASSLVSSTSGANVLTF. This rearrangement joins TRBV5-1 to TRBJ2-6; D uncertain. CDR1 SGHRS and CDR2 YFSETQ come from the germline V gene. CDR3 length: 17 amino acids. Deletions cut 0 bases from V and 0 bases from J, with 10 bases between. Drawing the rest from reference TRBV5-1 and TRBJ2-6, the complete variable domain is KAGVTQTPRYLIKTRGQQVTLSCSPISGHRSVSWYQQTPGQGLQFLFEYFSETQRNKGNFPGRFSGRQFSNSRSEMNVSTLELGDSALYLCASSLVSSTSGANVLTFGAGSRLTVL.

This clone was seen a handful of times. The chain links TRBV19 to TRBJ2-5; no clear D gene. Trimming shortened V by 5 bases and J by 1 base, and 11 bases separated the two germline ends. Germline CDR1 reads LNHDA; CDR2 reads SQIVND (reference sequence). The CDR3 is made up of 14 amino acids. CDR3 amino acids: CASSPRGSQETQYF. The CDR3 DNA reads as TGTGCCAGTAGTCCTCGAGGCAGCCAAGAGACCCAGTACTTC.

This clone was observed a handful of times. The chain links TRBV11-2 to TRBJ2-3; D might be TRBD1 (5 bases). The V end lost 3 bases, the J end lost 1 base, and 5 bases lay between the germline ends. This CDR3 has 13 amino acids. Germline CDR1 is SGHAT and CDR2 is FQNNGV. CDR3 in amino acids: CASSLGRTDTQYF. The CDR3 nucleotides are TGTGCCAGCAGCTTGGGGCGCACAGATACGCAGTATTTT.

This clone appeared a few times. CDR3 sequence: CASSYPRQGDPYEQYF. The CDR3 DNA follows: TGTGCCAGCAGTTACCCTAGACAGGGGGATCCCTACGAGCAGTACTTC. V and J are TRBV6-6 and TRBJ2-7; 9 nucleotides agree with TRBD1. J was trimmed by 2 bases and V by 2 bases; bases with no gene match: 7. Germline-derived CDR1 and CDR2 are MNHNY and SVGAGI (reference sequence). This CDR3 is 16 amino acids long.